A single sample gave rise to the 16 T cell receptor beta chains below, sequenced in a study of CD8 T cells in ankylosing spondylitis. TCRdb reanalysed the 5' RACE reads using MiXCR and keeps one entry per CDR3 protein. The sample holds about 340,000 distinct CDR3 sequences, approximately 14% seen once. The specimen sequenced was blood, either unsorted or a sorted T cell fraction (not recorded which). The receptors here all came from a male donor with ankylosing spondylitis or in good health (not recorded which).

This clonotype turned up a few times. The gene calls are TRBV28 and TRBJ2-7; D perhaps matches TRBD2 (6 bases). Trimming pared 6 bases from V and 2 bases from J, leaving 14 bases between. Germline V lookup: CDR1 MDHEN, CDR2 SYDVKM. The length of the CDR3 is 14 residues. As DNA, the CDR3 is TGTGCCAGCAGACGGGGGAACTATGCCTACGAGCAGTACTTC. It specifies CASRRGNYAYEQYF.

V is TRBV3-1 and J is TRBJ2-1; 15 bases fit TRBD2. Losses at the gene ends were 3 bases for V and 9 bases for J; bases not matched to a gene: 9. The CDR3 runs 17 residues. Germline lookup yields CDR1 LGHDT and CDR2 YNNKEL (reference sequence). For the CDR3, the DNA is TGTGCCAGCAGCCAGGGGACTAGCGGGGGGAAGTCAGGTGAGCAGTTCTTC. Translated: CASSQGTSGGKSGEQFF.

This clonotype appeared a few times. The chain joins TRBV5-1 to TRBJ2-7; TRBD1 is a possible D gene (5 bases). The CDR3 loop spans 15 amino acids. The germline gives CDR1 SGHRS, CDR2 YFSETQ. The germline V and J ends were trimmed by 2 bases and 0 bases, with 12 bases remaining between them. The CDR3 coding sequence is TGCGCCAGCAGCTTCCAGGGATTGAGCTCCTACGAGCAGTACTTC. This translates into CASSFQGLSSYEQYF.

This chain connects TRBV10-3 to TRBJ1-1; no reliable D call. The CDR3 spans 11 residues. Germline V gene data show CDR1 as ENHRY and CDR2 as SYGVKD. Trimming shortened V by 9 bases and J by 8 bases, and 13 bases separated the two germline ends. The DNA for the CDR3 is TGTGCCATTTCAAGCCTGGCAGAAGCTTTCTTT. It codes for CAISSLAEAFF.

The chain carries TRBV12-5 and TRBJ1-3; 9 bases are a match to TRBD1. The length of the CDR3 is 15 residues. V dropped 7 bases and J dropped 0; count of bases not matched to a gene: 4. Germline CDR1 reads LGHNT; CDR2 reads FRNRAP. CDR3 in DNA: TGTGCTAGTGCCCCGACAGGGGGCTCTGGAAACACCATATATTTT. It translates to CASAPTGGSGNTIYF.

The chain couples TRBV7-2 to TRBJ2-3; D may be TRBD2 (5 bases). CDR3 length equals 15 residues. Per germline, CDR1 SGHTA and CDR2 FQGNSA. Trimming removed 3 bases at V and 0 bases at J, with 10 bases between. This CDR3 reads CASSFTSTSTDTQYF. The CDR3 DNA follows: TGTGCCAGCAGCTTCACTAGTACTAGCACAGATACGCAGTATTTT. Together with reference TRBV7-2 and TRBJ2-3, the CDR3 gives the full variable domain: GAGVSQSPSNKVTEKGKDVELRCDPISGHTALYWYRQSLGQGLEFLIYFQGNSAPDKSGLPSDRFSAERTGGSVSTLTIQRTQQEDSAVYLCASSFTSTSTDTQYFGPGTRLTVL.

The genes are TRBV12-3 or TRBV12-4 and TRBJ2-1; tentatively, D is TRBD2 (5 bases). CDR3 length: 14 residues. Trimming stripped 7 bases from V and 4 bases from J, with 14 bases between. CDR3 coding DNA: TGTGCCAGCAAGGGTCAGCGGAAATACAATGAGCAGTTCTTC. Translating it yields CASKGQRKYNEQFF.

The chain combines TRBV5-5 with TRBJ1-6; D is uncertain. CDR1 is SGHKS, CDR2 YYEKEE, per germline (reference sequence). The ends were cut back, 2 bases at V and 10 bases at J, with 10 bases in the middle. The CDR3 totals 13 residues. CDR3 in DNA: TGTGCCAGCAGCTTAGGACGGGAATCACCCCTCCACTTT. Its translation: CASSLGRESPLHF. The full variable domain, in which reference TRBV5-5 and TRBJ1-6 provide the parts outside the CDR3, is DAGVTQSPTHLIKTRGQQVTLRCSPISGHKSVSWYQQVLGQGPQFIFQYYEKEERGRGNFPDRFSARQFPNYSSELNVNALLLGDSALYLCASSLGRESPLHFGNGTRLTVT.

This clonotype appeared a few times. The chain carries TRBV20-1 and TRBJ2-2, with 8 bases fitting TRBD2. Germline V gene sequence: CDR1 DFQATT, CDR2 SNEGSKA (reference sequence). The CDR3 has 14 amino acids. The V and J ends lost 6 bases and 6 bases, in that order; junction bases with no gene match: 9. The DNA for the CDR3 is TGCAGTGCCCGGCCCGGGGGGGCGGCCGGGGAGCTGTTTTTT. Amino acids: CSARPGGAAGELFF.

V gene TRBV19 combines with J gene TRBJ1-1, with a tentative D call TRBD1 (6 bases). Germline V gives CDR1 LNHDA, CDR2 SQIVND (reference sequence). The germline V and J ends were trimmed by 1 base and 2 bases, with 17 bases remaining between them. The CDR3 runs to 17 residues. CDR3 sequence: CASSIGGGAGINTEAFF. CDR3 bases: TGTGCCAGTAGTATAGGGGGGGGGGCAGGAATTAACACTGAAGCTTTCTTT.

This clonotype has more than one count but fewer than ten. The chain uses TRBV11-2 and TRBJ2-5; a weak D match, TRBD1 (5 bases). The CDR3 is 15 residues long. CDR1 and CDR2 (germline): SGHAT, FQNNGV. The V gene lost 5 bases and the J gene lost 1 base, with 14 bases spanning the gap. For the CDR3, the DNA is TGTGCCAGCAGCCTTCAGGGCGTAATCCAAGAGACCCAGTACTTC. This sequence encodes CASSLQGVIQETQYF.

This clonotype appeared a few times. V gene TRBV20-1 combines with J gene TRBJ1-5; D not resolved. Germline V CDR1 and CDR2: DFQATT, SNEGSKA (reference sequence). V lost 5 bases and J lost 3, with 11 bases in between. The CDR3 spans 13 residues. In nucleotides, the CDR3 is TGCAGTGCTGGGGAACGGTCCAATCAGCCCCAGCATTTT. Amino acids: CSAGERSNQPQHF.

This clonotype was seen more than once but under ten times. The chain joins TRBV5-5 to TRBJ2-7, with D perhaps being TRBD1 or TRBD2 (5 bases each). Between the trimmed V and J ends, which lost 3 bases and 0 bases, there was a span of 10 bases. This CDR3 contains 14 residues. Germline CDR1 and CDR2: SGHKS and YYEKEE (reference sequence). The CDR3: CASSSGADSYEQYF. CDR3 bases: TGTGCCAGCAGCTCCGGGGCAGACTCCTACGAGCAGTACTTC.

V is TRBV12-3 or TRBV12-4 and J is TRBJ2-3, with D tentatively TRBD2 (6 bases). The CDR3 length is 14 residues. V was clipped by 7 bases and J by 1 base, with 12 bases between them. The CDR3 nucleotides are TGTGCCAGCACTGGGTGGGGGGGCACAGATACGCAGTATTTT. Translating it yields CASTGWGGTDTQYF.

This clonotype was detected once. The V call is TRBV14, the J call TRBJ2-7, with D tentatively TRBD1 (5 bases). The germline gives CDR1 SGHDN, CDR2 FVKESK. The CDR3 covers 14 residues. Between the trimmed V and J ends, which lost 1 base and 4 bases, there was a span of 11 bases. This CDR3 reads CASSQAPGHYEQYF. The CDR3 DNA follows: TGTGCCAGCAGCCAAGCCCCAGGGCATTACGAGCAGTACTTC.

This clonotype came up a few times. This sequence joins TRBV10-3 and TRBJ2-3; D might be TRBD1 (7 bases). Germline V gene data show CDR1 as ENHRY and CDR2 as SYGVKD. The CDR3 is 15 residues long. The germline V and J ends were trimmed by 4 bases and 5 bases, with 16 bases remaining between them. CDR3 loop: CAISGQGQAGDTQYF. The CDR3 DNA reads as TGTGCCATCAGTGGACAGGGTCAAGCGGGAGATACGCAGTATTTT.